This entry concerns a single T cell receptor (beta chain). Antigen: not known. These data come from a study of T cells after yellow fever vaccination. Study-level results: Clonotypes appearing in both CD4 and CD8 compartments existed, and their share was small. Post-booster repertoires contained most primary-vaccination clones again (about 95% CD4, roughly 91% CD8). The secondary T-cell response peaked on day 5, not day 15, but was weaker.

Making TCR cDNA involved 5'RACE template switching, which added UMIs and a universal primer site. In TCRdb, the 5' RACE reads were re-called with MiXCR into one record per CDR3 protein. The sample consists of about 300,000 distinct CDR3 sequences, around 8.6% of them appearing once. The CDR3 contains 16 residues. Germline V gives CDR1 SGHTA, CDR2 FQGNSA. V lost 2 bases, J lost 0 bases, and 11 bases lay in between. The receptor was isolated from a man between 18 and 29 years old who received the YFV17D yellow fever vaccine. The material sequenced was CD4+ T cells sorted from PBMCs, taken 5 days after the yellow fever booster vaccination. The chain couples TRBV7-2 to TRBJ2-4, with a weak D call TRBD1 (6 bases). The CDR3 protein is CASSLRTVLAKNIQYF. The CDR3 DNA sequence: TGTGCCAGCAGCTTAAGGACAGTACTAGCCAAAAACATTCAGTACTTC.